The 21 T cell receptor beta chains reported below all come from one sample, sequenced in a study of OX40 agonist ivuxolimab in advanced cancers. TCRdb's copy holds only in-frame clones and misses some; the assay was immunoSEQ multiplex PCR. The sample gives 74,000 or so clones, more than 80% of which show up once; less than 2.5% is in the top ten. This sample comprised CD4+ or CD8+ T cells sorted from blood, obtained in a trial of the OX40 agonist ivuxolimab. These receptor sequences come from an adult with an advanced solid tumor such as melanoma, head and neck, liver or kidney cancer.

This chain joins TRBV7-9 and TRBJ2-1; TRBD2 aligns across 9 bases. This CDR3 has 17 residues. The germline gives CDR1 SEHNR, CDR2 FQNEAQ (reference sequence). V shed 1 base and J 3 bases; nucleotides not matched to a gene: 7. The CDR3 spells CASSLETVTSGYNEQFF. CDR3 DNA: TGTGCCAGCAGCTTAGAAACGGTGACTAGCGGCTACAATGAGCAGTTCTTC.

The chain couples TRBV29-1 to TRBJ2-2, with D possibly matching TRBD2 (6 bases). The CDR3 extends over 13 amino acids. From germline, CDR1 is SQVTM and CDR2 ANQGSEA. V dropped 6 bases and J dropped 3 bases, with 11 bases sitting between them. The CDR3 sequence is CSVGLRHTGELFF. Here the CDR3 DNA reads TGCAGCGTGGGACTCCGTCACACCGGGGAGCTGTTTTTT.

The chain is built from TRBV7-8 and TRBJ1-5; D uncertain. CDR1 and CDR2 from the germline V gene are SGHVS and FQNEAQ. The length of the CDR3 is 13 residues. The V gene lost 3 bases and the J gene lost 9 bases, with 12 bases spanning the gap. The CDR3 region is CASSLRAMRPQHF. CDR3 DNA: TGTGCCAGCAGCTTGAGAGCTATGAGGCCCCAGCATTTT.

The CDR3 sequence is CATARAGQETQYF. CDR3 bases: TGTGCCACCGCCAGGGCAGGGCAAGAGACCCAGTACTTC. This chain joins TRBV5-5 and TRBJ2-5, with a weak D call TRBD1 (5 bases). Germline V gene data show CDR1 as SGHKS and CDR2 as YYEKEE (reference sequence). The CDR3 sequence is 13 residues long. Trimming removed 9 bases from V and 2 bases from J, with 14 bases in between.

V gene TRBV7-6 combines with J gene TRBJ1-5, with 7 positions matching TRBD1. The V gene end was trimmed by 4 bases and the J gene end by 2 bases; junction bases not matched to a gene: 8. The CDR3 spans 16 residues. Per germline, CDR1 SGHVS and CDR2 FNYEAQ. CDR3 coding DNA: TGTGCCAGCAGCTCACAGCGCCAGGGGGGCAATCAGCCCCAGCATTTT. Translation gives CASSSQRQGGNQPQHF.

This clone was recorded a few times. The chain combines TRBV10-3 with TRBJ1-5; maybe TRBD1 (6 bases). The CDR3 has 14 residues. V dropped 3 bases and J dropped 11 bases, with 17 bases sitting between them. Germline CDR1 and CDR2: ENHRY and SYGVKD. CDR3 sequence: CAISEGNREGAQHF. DNA for the CDR3: TGTGCCATCAGTGAAGGGAACAGGGAGGGGGCCCAGCATTTT.

The chain uses TRBV2 and TRBJ1-5, with TRBD1 identical over 7 bases. CDR3 length: 17 residues. CDR1 is SNHLY and CDR2 is FYNNEI in the germline V gene. J was trimmed by 0 bases and V by 2 bases; bases with no gene match: 7. The CDR3: CASSERGRVNSNQPQHF. DNA for the CDR3: TGTGCCAGCAGTGAAAGGGGGCGGGTCAATAGCAATCAGCCCCAGCATTTT.

V is TRBV6-1 and J is TRBJ1-5; D ambiguous. CDR3 size: 13 residues. Trimming removed 2 bases at V and 7 bases at J, with 9 bases between. Germline values: CDR1 MNHNS, CDR2 SASEGT. The DNA for the CDR3 is TGTGCCAGCAGTGAAAATTTTGGGCAGCCCCAGCATTTT. This encodes CASSENFGQPQHF.

This chain links TRBV7-9 with TRBJ1-6; D gene ambiguous. From germline, CDR1 is SEHNR and CDR2 FQNEAQ (reference sequence). With 4 bases removed from V and 5 bases from J, the gap between germline ends came to 3 bases. The CDR3 is 12 residues long. The CDR3 is CASSWNNSPLHF. The CDR3 DNA reads as TGTGCCAGCAGCTGGAATAATTCACCCCTCCACTTT.

The chain links TRBV14 to TRBJ1-1; D gene uncertain. V lost 1 base to trimming and J lost 6 bases, with 9 bases between them. CDR1 SGHDN and CDR2 FVKESK come from the germline V gene. The CDR3 totals 13 residues. For the CDR3, the DNA is TGTGCCAGCAGCCAAGGGTCCGGTGCTGAAGCTTTCTTT. This translates into CASSQGSGAEAFF.

This clone was seen a handful of times. This sequence joins TRBV19 and TRBJ1-1; 7 positions match TRBD1. The ends lost 5 bases at V and 0 bases at J; junction bases unmatched: 6. Per the germline V gene, CDR1 is LNHDA and CDR2 is SQIVND (reference sequence). CDR3 size: 15 residues. CDR3 DNA: TGTGCCAGTAGTGGTCTAGGGACAGTGAACACTGAAGCTTTCTTT. Its protein is CASSGLGTVNTEAFF. Using reference TRBV19 and TRBJ1-1 for the parts outside the CDR3, the full variable domain is DGGITQSPKYLFRKEGQNVTLSCEQNLNHDAMYWYRQDPGQGLRLIYYSQIVNDFQKGDIAEGYSVSREKKESFPLTVTSAQKNPTAFYLCASSGLGTVNTEAFFGQGTRLTVV.

Comment on this clone: The same CDR3 arises from other DNA sequences in this sample as well. The genes are TRBV7-3 and TRBJ1-1; 8 bases match TRBD1. Germline V gene sequence: CDR1 SGHTA, CDR2 FQGTGA. This CDR3 has 13 amino acids. The ends lost 5 bases at V and 5 bases at J; junction bases unmatched: 4. The CDR3 bases are TGTGCCAGCAGCGGATACAGGGGGACTGAAGCTTTCTTT. It yields the protein CASSGYRGTEAFF.

The rearrangement uses TRBV9 and TRBJ2-3, with 7 bases identical to TRBD1. The CDR3 runs 15 residues. Per the germline V gene, CDR1 is SGDLS and CDR2 is YYNGEE. The J segment lost 8 bases and the V segment lost 3 bases, leaving 12 bases of the junction unmatched. The CDR3 loop reads CASSATGKWAPTQYF. The CDR3 nucleotides are TGTGCCAGCAGCGCGACAGGGAAGTGGGCTCCTACGCAGTATTTT.

This rearrangement joins TRBV10-3 to TRBJ2-2; D possibly corresponds to TRBD1 (5 bases). The germline CDR1 and CDR2 sequences are ENHRY and SYGVKD. V lost 4 bases, J lost 3 bases, and 9 bases lay in between. The CDR3 runs 14 residues. This CDR3 reads CAISGQGDTGELFF. CDR3 DNA sequence: TGTGCCATCAGTGGGCAAGGGGACACCGGGGAGCTGTTTTTT.

V is TRBV9 and J is TRBJ1-4; D possibly corresponds to TRBD1 (5 bases). CDR1 SGDLS and CDR2 YYNGEE come from the germline V gene. V was clipped by 2 bases and J by 1 base, with 18 bases between them. CDR3 length: 18 amino acids. CDR3 protein: CASSVTPGPRVTNEKLFF. CDR3 DNA: TGTGCCAGCAGCGTCACACCGGGACCGCGCGTAACTAATGAAAAACTGTTTTTT.

This chain connects TRBV7-8 to TRBJ2-7, with TRBD2 identical over 8 bases. There are 15 residues in the CDR3. J lost 3 bases, V lost 4 bases, and 8 bases had no gene match. Germline V gene data show CDR1 as SGHVS and CDR2 as FQNEAQ. The CDR3 DNA is TGTGCCAGCAGCTCCCTCCCGGGAGGGAACTACGAGCAGTACTTC. It translates to CASSSLPGGNYEQYF.

The CDR3 sequence: CASRPASDRKGEQYF. The CDR3 coding sequence is TGTGCCAGCAGACCCGCCTCGGACAGGAAAGGCGAGCAGTACTTC. The chain carries TRBV28 and TRBJ2-7; 7 bases fit TRBD1. The CDR3 is 15 residues long. Germline V gene sequence: CDR1 MDHEN, CDR2 SYDVKM. V was clipped by 6 bases and J by 6 bases; unmatched bases: 14.

Only one count was recorded for this clone. V gene TRBV5-6 combines with J gene TRBJ2-7; no clear D gene. The germline V gene has CDR1 SGHDT and CDR2 YYEEEE. There are 14 residues in the CDR3. Trimming took off 1 base at V and 0 bases at J, with 8 bases between the two ends. The CDR3 sequence: CASSLRQISYEQYF. As DNA, the CDR3 is TGTGCCAGCAGCTTGCGGCAGATCTCCTACGAGCAGTACTTC.

The chain is built from TRBV2 and TRBJ2-7; 8 bases fit TRBD2. After removal of 6 bases from V and 1 base from J, the junction contained 8 bases not matched to a gene. CDR1 and CDR2 (germline): SNHLY, FYNNEI. The CDR3 length is 15 residues. The CDR3 DNA follows: TGTGCCAGCAGGCTGAGCGGGAGCCTTTCCTACGAGCAGTACTTC. It codes for CASRLSGSLSYEQYF.

This chain connects TRBV11-2 to TRBJ2-3; D might be TRBD2 (7 bases). This CDR3 is built from 16 residues. Trimming shortened V by 1 base and J by 4 bases, and 15 bases separated the two germline ends. Per germline, CDR1 SGHAT and CDR2 FQNNGV. CDR3 region: CASSLVRGPNSDTQYF. CDR3 coding DNA: TGTGCCAGCAGCTTAGTGCGGGGGCCCAACTCAGATACGCAGTATTTT.

This clone appeared a few times. The chain employs TRBV19 and TRBJ1-5; D may be TRBD1 (6 bases). Germline CDR1 is LNHDA and CDR2 is SQIVND (reference sequence). The ends were cut back, 6 bases at V and 4 bases at J, with 16 bases in the middle. This CDR3 has 15 amino acids. The CDR3 loop is CASRRIEQGNQPQHF. CDR3 bases: TGTGCCAGTAGAAGGATTGAGCAGGGGAATCAGCCCCAGCATTTT.